This is a list of T cell receptor beta chains from one sample in a study of T cells in Graves' hyperthyroidism and ophthalmopathy. TCRdb re-called the multiplex PCR reads with MiXCR, one entry per CDR3 protein. The profile shows roughly 380,000 distinct CDR3 sequences, over 11% of them singletons. The sample consisted of blood. Source of these receptors: a woman aged 55-69 years with Graves' hyperthyroidism. Both conserved end residues are part of each CDR3. A D gene is named only where the DNA matches it firmly. Part of the rows lack a size; the others show once, few, many or a class for expanded clones.

d_call j_call clone_size v_call cdr3_length cdr3_aa cdr3_nt
- TRBJ2-1 many TRBV10-1 15 CASSVDGSSYNEQFF TGCGCCAGCAGTGTGGACGGGAGCTCCTACAATGAGCAGTTCTTC
- TRBJ2-1 few TRBV27 17 CASSSIGQGGPYNEQFF TGTGCCAGCAGTTCTATTGGGCAGGGAGGCCCCTACAATGAGCAGTTCTTC
TRBD2 TRBJ2-3 many TRBV9 20 CASSTRGAGGPNLGGDTQYF TGTGCCAGCAGCACCCGTGGGGCGGGAGGGCCAAACCTCGGCGGAGATACGCAGTATTTT
TRBD2 TRBJ2-1 many TRBV30 14 CAWEGLAGGGEQFF TGTGCCTGGGAGGGACTAGCGGGAGGAGGGGAGCAGTTCTTC
TRBD1 TRBJ1-1 many TRBV24-1 13 CATSGAGGPEAFF TGTGCCACCAGTGGGGCAGGGGGCCCTGAAGCTTTCTTT
- TRBJ2-7 few TRBV4-1 13 CASSRHLSYEQYF TGCGCCAGCAGCCGTCACCTATCTTACGAGCAGTACTTC
- TRBJ2-7 few TRBV30 15 CAWRPRGPHSYEQYF TGTGCCTGGAGGCCCAGGGGTCCACATTCCTACGAGCAGTACTTC
- TRBJ2-7 many TRBV2 14 CASSHRPEAYEQYF TGTGCCAGCAGTCATAGACCTGAGGCTTACGAGCAGTACTTC
- TRBJ2-7 many TRBV7-9 15 CASSLSGGQWDEQYF TGTGCCAGCAGCTTATCCGGGGGGCAATGGGACGAGCAGTACTTC
- TRBJ2-7 many TRBV20-1 16 CSARDPSAASSYEQYF TGCAGTGCTAGAGACCCTAGCGCAGCCAGCTCCTACGAGCAGTACTTC
TRBD2 TRBJ2-7 - TRBV29-1 17 CSVAPGLAGVLAYEQYF TGCAGCGTTGCACCGGGACTAGCGGGAGTTTTGGCCTACGAGCAGTACTTC
TRBD2 TRBJ2-5 few TRBV5-1 16 CASSLGLLADQETQYF TGCGCCAGCAGCTTGGGACTTCTAGCGGACCAAGAGACCCAGTACTTC
- TRBJ2-1 - TRBV11-2 18 CASSQSTTIGLWYNEQFF TGTGCCAGCAGCCAATCTACGACTATCGGATTGTGGTACAATGAGCAGTTCTTC
- TRBJ2-1 many TRBV5-6 18 CASSLVSWGESSYNEQFF TGTGCCAGCAGCTTGGTTTCCTGGGGGGAAAGCTCCTACAATGAGCAGTTCTTC
TRBD2 TRBJ2-2 few TRBV19 17 CASGGLAGARNTGELFF TGTGCCAGTGGGGGACTAGCGGGAGCTCGGAACACCGGGGAGCTGTTTTTT
TRBD2 TRBJ2-5 many TRBV20-1 15 CSAKHPGLAQETQYF TGCAGTGCTAAACACCCGGGACTAGCCCAGGAGACCCAGTACTTC
TRBD2 TRBJ2-5 many TRBV7-9 17 CASRKVGLAGNLRAQYF TGTGCCAGCAGAAAAGTTGGACTAGCGGGAAACCTGAGGGCCCAGTACTTC
TRBD2 TRBJ2-1 few TRBV9 15 CASSVATSGSNEQFF TGTGCCAGCAGCGTAGCTACTAGCGGGAGTAATGAGCAGTTCTTC
- TRBJ1-2 many TRBV10-3 13 CAISGRDNSGYTF TGTGCCATCAGTGGACGGGACAACTCTGGCTACACCTTC
- TRBJ1-5 - TRBV28 18 CASSLPGAGSYSNQPQHF TGTGCCAGCAGTTTACCCGGCGCCGGGTCCTATAGCAATCAGCCCCAGCATTTT
TRBD2 TRBJ2-4 many TRBV10-3 13 CAIRGLADNIQYF TGTGCCATCAGGGGACTAGCGGACAACATTCAGTACTTC
TRBD1 TRBJ1-2 many TRBV27 15 CASSLWGTGVDGYTF TGTGCCAGCAGTTTATGGGGGACAGGGGTGGATGGCTACACCTTC
- TRBJ1-5 many TRBV24-1 13 CATSDRGRQPQHF TGTGCCACCAGTGACAGGGGTCGTCAGCCCCAGCATTTT
TRBD1 TRBJ2-5 many TRBV28 13 CASRPGGPETQYF TGTGCCAGCAGGCCAGGGGGCCCTGAGACCCAGTACTTC
TRBD2 TRBJ2-2 - TRBV20-1 17 CSARDWGVAGDTGELFF TGCAGTGCTAGAGACTGGGGGGTAGCGGGAGACACCGGGGAGCTGTTTTTT
- TRBJ2-4 few TRBV6-2/TRBV6-3 12 CASRTGGNIQYF TGTGCCAGCAGAACAGGAGGAAACATTCAGTACTTC
- TRBJ2-2 many TRBV11-3 15 CASAERQGYIGELFF TGTGCCAGTGCGGAACGGCAGGGGTATATCGGGGAGCTGTTTTTT
TRBD1 TRBJ1-1 many TRBV24-1 13 CATSSGGDTEAFF TGTGCCACCAGCTCAGGGGGCGACACTGAAGCTTTCTTT